What follows are 21 T cell receptor beta chains derived from one specimen sequenced in a study of control samples from healthy donors and cancer patients. Profiling relied on immunoSEQ multiplex PCR, and the TCRdb table lists in-frame clones only, not all of them. The table includes tens of thousands of clones, 85% to 90% detected once. The sequenced sample was PBMCs. The receptors derive from a man aged 50 or older with head and neck cancer.

This chain connects TRBV4-1 to TRBJ2-5; the D is unclear. The CDR3 extends over 15 amino acids. Germline values: CDR1 MGHRA, CDR2 YSYEKL. Between the trimmed V and J ends, which lost 0 bases and 2 bases, there was a span of 10 bases. The CDR3 DNA is TGCGCCAGCAGCCAAGAAGGGCGGCGGCAAGAGACCCAGTACTTC. As protein: CASSQEGRRQETQYF.

The chain combines TRBV3-1 (or the pseudogene TRBV3-2) with TRBJ1-6, with 9 bases identical to TRBD1. The CDR3 runs 15 residues. CDR1 is LGHDT, CDR2 YNNKEL, per germline (reference sequence). V lost 1 base and J lost 7; bases outside the gene matches: 2. The CDR3 region is CASSQGGQGNSPLHF. DNA of the CDR3: TGTGCCAGCAGCCAAGGGGGACAGGGAAATTCACCCCTCCACTTT.

The chain joins TRBV15 to TRBJ2-1, with 9 nucleotides matching TRBD1. Germline V gene data show CDR1 as LNHNV and CDR2 as YYDKDF (reference sequence). The CDR3 sequence is 16 residues long. The J segment lost 10 bases and the V segment lost 0 bases, leaving 10 bases of the junction unmatched. The CDR3 DNA reads TGTGCCACCAGCAGAGACGTAACAGGGGGCCTAGAGGAGCAGTTCTTC. As protein: CATSRDVTGGLEEQFF.

The chain uses TRBV7-6 and TRBJ2-3; 8 positions match TRBD2. The V segment lost 1 base and the J segment 1 base; nucleotides outside the gene matches: 4. The CDR3 covers 16 residues. CDR1 is SGHVS, CDR2 FNYEAQ, per germline. The CDR3 here is CASSLVVSGGTDTQYF. DNA for the CDR3: TGTGCCAGCAGCTTAGTTGTTAGCGGGGGCACAGATACGCAGTATTTT.

The gene calls are TRBV5-6 and TRBJ2-7; D remains unclear. The germline V gene encodes CDR1 SGHDT and CDR2 YYEEEE. CDR3 length: 11 residues. V was cut by 4 bases and J by 4 bases, with 6 bases left in between. CDR3 protein: CASSRGYEQYF. CDR3 bases: TGTGCCAGCAGCAGAGGATACGAGCAGTACTTC.

The chain joins TRBV13 to TRBJ2-1, with 11 bases that match TRBD2. V shed 3 bases and J 8 bases; nucleotides not matched to a gene: 6. The germline CDR1 and CDR2 sequences are PRHDT and FYEKMQ (reference sequence). This CDR3 spans 15 amino acids. The CDR3 DNA reads as TGTGCCAGCAGCTTCCCGACTAGCGGGGTTGATGAGCAGTTCTTC. Translating gives CASSFPTSGVDEQFF.

The chain uses TRBV4-1 and TRBJ2-3; 13 bases match TRBD2. This CDR3 comprises 17 residues. V lost 0 bases, J lost 3 bases, and 3 bases stayed unmatched. Germline loops: CDR1 MGHRA, CDR2 YSYEKL. The CDR3 DNA reads TGCGCCAGCAGCCAAGAAGGACTAGCGGGAGTGACAGATACGCAGTATTTT. Its protein product is CASSQEGLAGVTDTQYF.

The chain is built from TRBV4-2 and TRBJ2-3; TRBD2 matches 8 bases. The ends lost 2 bases at V and 2 bases at J; junction bases unmatched: 9. Germline V lookup: CDR1 LGHNA, CDR2 YNFKEQ. The CDR3 is 17 amino acids. The CDR3 DNA reads as TGTGCCAGCAGCCAACTCCATAGCGGGGCCCCCACAGATACGCAGTATTTT. This gives the protein CASSQLHSGAPTDTQYF.

V usage is TRBV10-3 and J usage is TRBJ2-5, with 8 bases identical to TRBD2. This CDR3 comprises 16 residues. Trimming took 4 bases from V and 2 from J; bases not matched to a gene: 9. Germline V gene data show CDR1 as ENHRY and CDR2 as SYGVKD. CDR3 bases: TGTGCCATCAGTGGGGTTTGGGCGGGGGGACAAGAGACCCAGTACTTC. Translating it yields CAISGVWAGGQETQYF.

The chain is built from TRBV7-2 and TRBJ2-1, with D perhaps TRBD2 (7 bases). Between the trimmed V and J ends, which lost 3 bases and 6 bases, there was a span of 12 bases. CDR1 SGHTA and CDR2 FQGNSA come from the germline V gene. The CDR3 has 14 amino acids. The CDR3 region is CASSFSGGLNEQFF. CDR3 in DNA: TGTGCCAGCAGCTTCTCCGGGGGGCTCAATGAGCAGTTCTTC.

This chain connects TRBV30 to TRBJ1-2; tentative D call: TRBD1 (5 bases). The CDR3 loop spans 12 amino acids. The V gene lost 4 bases and the J gene lost 2 bases, with 8 bases spanning the gap. CDR1 and CDR2 from the germline V gene are GTSNPN and SVGIG (reference sequence). The CDR3 spells CAWTGGNYGYTF. The CDR3 DNA reads as TGTGCCTGGACGGGGGGAAACTATGGCTACACCTTC.

This clone appeared a few times. The chain carries TRBV6-5 and TRBJ2-7; no reliable D call. The length of the CDR3 is 14 residues. The germline V gene has CDR1 MNHEY and CDR2 SVGAGI. V was clipped by 5 bases and J by 4 bases, with 15 bases between them. CDR3 amino acids: CASSRPGIGYEQYF. The CDR3 DNA is TGTGCCAGCAGTCGACCAGGTATAGGATACGAGCAGTACTTC.

CDR3 sequence: CASSYSGSPFGNTIYF. The CDR3 DNA reads as TGTGCCAGCAGTTACTCAGGGTCACCATTTGGAAACACCATATATTTT. The chain combines TRBV6-5 with TRBJ1-3, with D unresolved. CDR3 size: 16 residues. The germline V and J ends were trimmed by 0 bases and 3 bases, with 12 bases remaining between them. Looked up from germline, CDR1 is MNHEY and CDR2 is SVGAGI.

This rearrangement joins TRBV2 to TRBJ1-1; 9 bases fit TRBD1. CDR1 and CDR2 from the germline V gene are SNHLY and FYNNEI. The V segment lost 6 bases and the J segment 1 base; nucleotides outside the gene matches: 6. The CDR3 is made up of 15 amino acids. CDR3 in DNA: TGTGCCAGCAGAGACAGGGGGATTTGGAACACTGAAGCTTTCTTT. It is translated as CASRDRGIWNTEAFF. The whole variable domain, remainder taken from reference TRBV2 and TRBJ1-1, is EPEVTQTPSHQVTQMGQEVILRCVPISNHLYFYWYRQILGQKVEFLVSFYNNEISEKSEIFDDQFSVERPDGSNFTLKIRSTKLEDSAMYFCASRDRGIWNTEAFFGQGTRLTVV.

V usage is TRBV5-4 and J usage is TRBJ2-1; 8 nucleotides line up with TRBD2. Per germline, CDR1 SGHNT and CDR2 YYREEE (reference sequence). V trimming: 9 bases; J trimming: 6 bases; junction bases outside the gene matches: 8. The CDR3 consists of 13 residues. CDR3 residues: CATYGRAANEQFF. The CDR3, as DNA: TGTGCCACATACGGGAGGGCTGCCAATGAGCAGTTCTTC.

V is TRBV30 and J is TRBJ2-4; D is possibly TRBD2 (5 bases). CDR1 is GTSNPN, CDR2 SVGIG, per germline (reference sequence). Trimming removed 4 bases from V and 3 bases from J, with 7 bases in between. The CDR3 extends over 12 amino acids. CDR3 bases: TGTGCCTGGACCCGGGACAAAAACATTCAGTACTTC. It encodes CAWTRDKNIQYF.

This clone has just one count. The genes are TRBV5-4 and TRBJ2-1; D perhaps matches TRBD1 (6 bases). Germline values: CDR1 SGHNT, CDR2 YYREEE (reference sequence). Trimming removed 4 bases from V and 3 bases from J, with 8 bases in between. There are 13 residues in the CDR3. Written as DNA, the CDR3 is TGTGCCAGCAGCCTGGACAGCTACAATGAGCAGTTCTTC. This translates into CASSLDSYNEQFF.

The rearrangement joins TRBV24-1 to TRBJ2-1; no firm D call. The V end lost 1 base, the J end lost 6 bases, and 6 bases lay between the germline ends. The germline gives CDR1 KGHDR, CDR2 SFDVKD. The CDR3 covers 13 residues. The CDR3 sequence: CATSDFTSNEQFF. CDR3 DNA: TGTGCCACCAGTGATTTCACTTCCAATGAGCAGTTCTTC.

The V call is TRBV2, the J call TRBJ2-1; weak D call: TRBD2 (6 bases). The CDR3 has 13 amino acids. Germline loops: CDR1 SNHLY, CDR2 FYNNEI. With 8 bases removed from V and 7 bases from J, the gap between germline ends came to 15 bases. The CDR3 sequence: CASRGSGQNEQFF. The DNA for the CDR3 is TGTGCCAGCCGGGGCAGCGGGCAGAATGAGCAGTTCTTC.

The chain recombines TRBV5-1 with TRBJ1-1, with no clear D. V was cut by 0 bases and J by 5 bases, with 8 bases left in between. The germline V gene has CDR1 SGHRS and CDR2 YFSETQ. The CDR3 is 13 amino acids. CDR3 region: CASSLEGRTEAFF. The CDR3 DNA reads TGCGCCAGCAGCTTGGAAGGGCGGACTGAAGCTTTCTTT.

The rearrangement links TRBV11-2 to TRBJ1-1; D unclear. The CDR3 runs to 13 residues. Germline CDR1 is SGHAT and CDR2 is FQNNGV. V dropped 4 bases and J dropped 5 bases, with 11 bases sitting between them. This chain's CDR3 is CASSSRVGTEAFF. The CDR3 DNA reads TGTGCCAGCAGCTCCAGAGTGGGGACTGAAGCTTTCTTT.